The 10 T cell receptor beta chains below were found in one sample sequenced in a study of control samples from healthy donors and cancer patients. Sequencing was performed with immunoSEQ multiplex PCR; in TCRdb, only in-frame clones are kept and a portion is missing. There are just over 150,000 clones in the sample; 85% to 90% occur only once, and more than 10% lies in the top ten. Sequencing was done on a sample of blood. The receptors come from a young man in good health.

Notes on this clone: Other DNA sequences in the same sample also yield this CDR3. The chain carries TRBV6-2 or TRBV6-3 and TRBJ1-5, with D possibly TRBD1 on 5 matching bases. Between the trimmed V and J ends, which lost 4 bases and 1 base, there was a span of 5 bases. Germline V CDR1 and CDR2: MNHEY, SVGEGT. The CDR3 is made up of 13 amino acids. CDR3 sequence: CASSWDSNQPQHF. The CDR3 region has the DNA TGTGCCAGCAGTTGGGACAGCAATCAGCCCCAGCATTTT.

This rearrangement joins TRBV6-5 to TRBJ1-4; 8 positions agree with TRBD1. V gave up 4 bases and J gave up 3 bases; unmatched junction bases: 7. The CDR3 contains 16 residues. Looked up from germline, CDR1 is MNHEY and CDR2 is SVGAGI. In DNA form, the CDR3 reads TGTGCCAGCAGTTGGGGGACAGGCCAGTCTAATGAAAAACTGTTTTTT. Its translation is CASSWGTGQSNEKLFF.

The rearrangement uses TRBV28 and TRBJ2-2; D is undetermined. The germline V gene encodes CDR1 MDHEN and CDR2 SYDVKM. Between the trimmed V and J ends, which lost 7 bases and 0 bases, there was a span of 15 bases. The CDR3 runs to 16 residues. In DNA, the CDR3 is TGTGCCAGCACCGAAATGGCCGCCGCGAACACCGGGGAGCTGTTTTTT. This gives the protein CASTEMAAANTGELFF.

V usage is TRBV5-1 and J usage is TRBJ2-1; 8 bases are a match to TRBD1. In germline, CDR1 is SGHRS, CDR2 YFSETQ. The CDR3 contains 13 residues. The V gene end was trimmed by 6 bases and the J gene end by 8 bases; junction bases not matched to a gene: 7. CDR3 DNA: TGCGCCAGCACCCTAGACAGGGGCTATGAGCAGTTCTTC. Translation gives CASTLDRGYEQFF.

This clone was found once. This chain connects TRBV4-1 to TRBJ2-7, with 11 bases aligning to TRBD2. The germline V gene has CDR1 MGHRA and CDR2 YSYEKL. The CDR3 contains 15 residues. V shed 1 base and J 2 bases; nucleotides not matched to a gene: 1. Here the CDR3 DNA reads TGCGCCAGCAGCCAAGCTAGCGGGGGGACCTACGAGCAGTACTTC. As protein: CASSQASGGTYEQYF.

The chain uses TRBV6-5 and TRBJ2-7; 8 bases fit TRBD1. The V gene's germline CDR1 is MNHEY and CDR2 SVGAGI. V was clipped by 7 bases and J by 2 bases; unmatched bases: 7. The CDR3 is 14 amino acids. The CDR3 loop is CASIQGGQTYEQYF. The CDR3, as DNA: TGTGCCAGCATACAGGGGGGCCAAACCTACGAGCAGTACTTC.

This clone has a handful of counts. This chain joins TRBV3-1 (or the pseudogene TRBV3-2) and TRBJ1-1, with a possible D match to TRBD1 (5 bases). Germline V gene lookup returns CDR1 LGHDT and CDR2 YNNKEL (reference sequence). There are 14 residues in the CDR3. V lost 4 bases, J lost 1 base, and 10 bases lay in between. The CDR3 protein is CASSRGGTNTEAFF. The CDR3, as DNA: TGTGCCAGCAGCCGGGGGGGGACGAACACTGAAGCTTTCTTT.

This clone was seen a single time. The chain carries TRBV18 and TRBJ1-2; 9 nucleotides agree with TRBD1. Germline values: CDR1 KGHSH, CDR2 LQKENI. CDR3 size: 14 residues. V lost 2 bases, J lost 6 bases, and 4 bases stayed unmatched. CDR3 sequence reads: CASSPGTGQDGYTF. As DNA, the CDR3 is TGTGCCAGCTCACCAGGGACAGGGCAGGATGGCTACACCTTC.

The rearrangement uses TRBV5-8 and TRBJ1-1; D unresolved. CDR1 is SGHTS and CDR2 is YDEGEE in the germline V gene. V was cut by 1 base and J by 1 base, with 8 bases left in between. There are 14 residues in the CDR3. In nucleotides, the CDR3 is TGTGCCAGCAGCTTGTATGCGACGAACACTGAAGCTTTCTTT. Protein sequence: CASSLYATNTEAFF.

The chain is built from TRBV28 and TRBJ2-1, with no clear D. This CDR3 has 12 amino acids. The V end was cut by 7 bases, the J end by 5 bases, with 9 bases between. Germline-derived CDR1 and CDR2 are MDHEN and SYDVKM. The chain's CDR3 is CASIANDNEQFF. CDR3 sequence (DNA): TGTGCCAGCATAGCCAACGACAATGAGCAGTTCTTC.